Listed below are T cell receptor beta chains from one sample, sequenced in a study of post-analysis software for immune sequencing data. TCRdb re-analysed the PCR reads in MiXCR, keeping a single row per CDR3 protein. The sample holds 430,000 or so distinct CDR3 sequences, roughly 40% seen once. Sequenced input: blood. These receptors were collected from a girl aged 2 to 10 with multiple sclerosis. Each CDR3 is given with its conserved first and last residue. The D gene is left open where the match is weak. The size entry is marked missing in some rows and otherwise reads once, few, many or a size class.

j_gene | d_gene | abundance | v_gene | CDR3nt | CDR3aa
TRBJ2-7 | - | - | TRBV7-2 | TGTGCCAGCAGCAAACCGGGGGCCTACGAGCAGTACTTC | CASSKPGAYEQYF
TRBJ2-1 | TRBD2 | - | TRBV20-1 | TGCAGTGCTAGAGATGCGACTAGCGGGGACGGTGAGCAGTTCTTC | CSARDATSGDGEQFF
TRBJ2-3 | - | few | TRBV6-2/TRBV6-3 | TGTGCCAGCAGTTACCTCCCCTTGCTAGCCGCTAGCACAGATACGCAGTATTTT | CASSYLPLLAASTDTQYF
TRBJ2-1 | - | few | TRBV20-1 | TGCAGTGCTAGAGAGAACCGGAATGAGCAGTTCTTC | CSARENRNEQFF
TRBJ1-2 | TRBD1 | - | TRBV28 | TGTGCCACCGGGACAGGGATTGAGGGGATCTATGGCTACACCTTC | CATGTGIEGIYGYTF
TRBJ2-5 | TRBD2 | few | TRBV10-3 | TGTGCCATCAGTACTTCGACTAGCGCGCAAGAGACCCAGTACTTC | CAISTSTSAQETQYF
TRBJ2-3 | - | few | TRBV3-1 | TGTGCCAGCAGCCAAGAATCGCGGGGCACAGATACGCAGTATTTT | CASSQESRGTDTQYF
TRBJ2-5 | - | - | TRBV7-2 | TGTGCCAGCAGCTTTTTAGCCCAAGAGACCCAGTACTTC | CASSFLAQETQYF
TRBJ2-5 | - | - | TRBV11-2 | TGTGCCAGCAGCTTAAACTGGGAGACCCAGTACTTC | CASSLNWETQYF
TRBJ2-3 | - | - | TRBV15 | TGTGCCACCAGCAGAGCCCCCGGAGATACGCAGTATTTT | CATSRAPGDTQYF
TRBJ2-7 | - | - | TRBV7-7 | TGTGCCAGCAGCTTAAGTCTACAGGGAATTTCGTACGAGCAGTACTTC | CASSLSLQGISYEQYF
TRBJ2-6 | - | few | TRBV20-1 | TGCAGTGCCACCAGGGAGTCTGGGGCCAACGTCCTGACTTTC | CSATRESGANVLTF
TRBJ2-3 | - | - | TRBV7-3 | TGTGCCAGCAGCTTGTCCCCGGCCACAGATACGCAGTATTTT | CASSLSPATDTQYF
TRBJ2-7 | TRBD2 | few | TRBV4-2 | TGTGCCAGCAGCCAACGGACCGCGGGACTAGCGGGGGGCCCCAATGAGCAGTACTTC | CASSQRTAGLAGGPNEQYF
TRBJ2-7 | - | few | TRBV29-1 | TGCAGCGTTAGAGGAGGGGGGTACGAGCAGTACTTC | CSVRGGGYEQYF
TRBJ2-2 | - | few | TRBV5-1 | TGTGCCAGCAGTTTATACACCGGGGAGCTGTTTTTT | CASSLYTGELFF
TRBJ1-6 | TRBD1 | once | TRBV12-3/TRBV12-4 | TGTGCCAGCAGTGGACAGGGGATGAATTCACCCCTCCACTTT | CASSGQGMNSPLHF
TRBJ2-5 | - | - | TRBV20-1 | TGCAGTGCTAGTACGAGTCAAGAGACCCAGTACTTC | CSASTSQETQYF
TRBJ2-7 | TRBD1 | few | TRBV4-2 | TGTGCCAGCAGCCAACCGACAGGGAGCAACGAGCAGTACTTC | CASSQPTGSNEQYF
TRBJ1-4 | - | - | TRBV7-3 | TGTGCCAGCAGCTTAGGCCGGGACAACCCACTGTTTTTT | CASSLGRDNPLFF
TRBJ2-3 | TRBD2 | few | TRBV18 | TGTGCCAGCTCACCACAAGCGGGAGGGTTCACAGATACGCAGTATTTT | CASSPQAGGFTDTQYF
TRBJ2-7 | - | few | TRBV6-2/TRBV6-3 | TGTGCCAGCAGTTACCTTTCAGGGGGGACCTACGAGCAGTACTTC | CASSYLSGGTYEQYF
TRBJ1-1 | - | - | TRBV6-6 | TGTGCCAGCAGTTACGGTCCGGGCGATGGGACTGAAGCTTTCTTT | CASSYGPGDGTEAFF
TRBJ2-3 | - | - | TRBV7-6 | TGTGCCAGCAGCTTATTGGGGGGGGCGGTCTCGGATACGCAGTATTTT | CASSLLGGAVSDTQYF
TRBJ2-1 | - | - | TRBV6-2/TRBV6-3 | TGTGCCAGCAGTCAGCAACAGCCCCGCTCCTACGAGCAGTTCTTC | CASSQQQPRSYEQFF
TRBJ2-5 | - | - | TRBV7-2 | TGTGCCAGCAGCTCAAAAGTTCAAGGGACCCAGTACTTC | CASSSKVQGTQYF
TRBJ2-7 | TRBD2 | - | TRBV10-3 | TGTGCCATCAGTTTAGCGGGTCCCTCCTACGAGCAGTACTTC | CAISLAGPSYEQYF
TRBJ2-3 | TRBD2 | few | TRBV6-1 | TGTGCCAGCAATCCGACTAGCGGCCCGAAACCAGATACGCAGTATTTT | CASNPTSGPKPDTQYF
TRBJ2-7 | TRBD1 | - | TRBV7-2 | TGTGCCAGCAGCGCCCAGACAGGGGGACCCTACGAGCAGTACTTC | CASSAQTGGPYEQYF
TRBJ2-7 | - | - | TRBV18 | TGTGCCAGCTCACCAGGGGTACACATGAACTACGAGCAGTACTTC | CASSPGVHMNYEQYF
TRBJ2-7 | TRBD1 | - | TRBV7-8 | TGTGCCAGCAGCTTACTGGGACAGGGCCCCTACGAGCAGTACTTC | CASSLLGQGPYEQYF
TRBJ2-7 | - | few | TRBV20-1 | TGCAGTGCTACCGGTTGGAGGGACGAGCAGTACTTC | CSATGWRDEQYF
TRBJ2-7 | TRBD1 | few | TRBV20-1 | TGCAGTGCTAGAGTCGGACAGGGGAATTACGAGCAGTACTTC | CSARVGQGNYEQYF
TRBJ1-2 | TRBD1 | - | TRBV20-1 | TGCAGTGTCCAAAGGGGCCGACAGGGCTATGGCTACACCTTC | CSVQRGRQGYGYTF
TRBJ2-2 | - | - | TRBV29-1 | TGCAGCGTTGCGCGGGCGCAACCGAACACCGGGGAGCTGTTTTTT | CSVARAQPNTGELFF
TRBJ2-1 | TRBD2 | - | TRBV5-1 | TGCGCCAGCAGCTTGGGGACTAGCGGGGGGCCCCGCGAGTTCTTC | CASSLGTSGGPREFF
TRBJ2-7 | TRBD1 | - | TRBV12-3/TRBV12-4 | TGTGCCAGCAGTTACAGGGGCCCCCCCTACGGGCAGTACTTC | CASSYRGPPYGQYF
TRBJ2-1 | TRBD1 | few | TRBV5-1 | TGCGCCAGCAGCTTGGCCGGGACAGTCAATGAGCAGTTCTTC | CASSLAGTVNEQFF
TRBJ2-3 | TRBD2 | - | TRBV4-2 | TGTGCCAGCAGCCAAGATCGACCTAAAGGACTAGCGGGAGTTGGTTGGGATACGCAGTATTTT | CASSQDRPKGLAGVGWDTQYF
TRBJ2-7 | - | - | TRBV5-1 | TGCGCCAGCAGCTTGAACGGAGGAGTCTACGAGCAGTACTTC | CASSLNGGVYEQYF
TRBJ2-6 | TRBD1 | - | TRBV20-1 | TGCAGCGCATGGGCAGGGGGTTCTGGGGCCAACGTCCTGACTTTC | CSAWAGGSGANVLTF
TRBJ1-2 | - | - | TRBV3-1 | TGTGCCAGCAGCCAAGGAGACAGGCCTAGGGACTATGGCTACACCTTC | CASSQGDRPRDYGYTF
TRBJ2-1 | TRBD2 | - | TRBV12-3/TRBV12-4 | TGTGCCAGCAGTTTTGGGGGGCTAGCGGGAGCGGGTGAGCAGTTCTTC | CASSFGGLAGAGEQFF
TRBJ1-5 | TRBD1 | few | TRBV4-2 | TGTGCCAGCAGCCAAGAATTTGGCAGGGGGAATCAGCCCCAGCATTTT | CASSQEFGRGNQPQHF
TRBJ2-5 | TRBD1 | few | TRBV6-6 | TGTGCCAGCACCAGAAAAAGGGACAGGGAGGAGACCCAGTACTTC | CASTRKRDREETQYF
TRBJ2-5 | - | few | TRBV6-5 | TGTGCCAGCAGTTACAACATCTACCAAGAGACCCAGTACTTC | CASSYNIYQETQYF